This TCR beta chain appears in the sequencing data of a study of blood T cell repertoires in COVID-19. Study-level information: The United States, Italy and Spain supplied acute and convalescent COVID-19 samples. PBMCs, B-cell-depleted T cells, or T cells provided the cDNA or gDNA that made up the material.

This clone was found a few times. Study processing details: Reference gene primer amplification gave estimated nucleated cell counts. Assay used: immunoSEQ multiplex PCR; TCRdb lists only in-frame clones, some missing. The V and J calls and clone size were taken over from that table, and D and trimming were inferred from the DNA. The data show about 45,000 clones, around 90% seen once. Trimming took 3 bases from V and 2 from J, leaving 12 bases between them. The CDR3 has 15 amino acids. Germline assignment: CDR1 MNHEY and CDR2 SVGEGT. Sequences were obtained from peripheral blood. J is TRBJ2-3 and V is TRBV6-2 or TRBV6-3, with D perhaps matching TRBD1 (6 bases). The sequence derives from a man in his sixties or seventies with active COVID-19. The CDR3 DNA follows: TGTGCCAGCAGTTATGAGGGGGATTTCACAGATACGCAGTATTTT. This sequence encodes CASSYEGDFTDTQYF.